What follows describes a single T cell receptor beta chain. No antigen is known for it. 5' RACE that incorporated UMI labels was used to prepare the TRB cDNA libraries. TCRdb reprocessed the 5' RACE reads and keeps a single row for each CDR3 protein, giving no DNA. This listing includes about 130,000 distinct CDR3 sequences. The data derive from a study of CXCR3-negative and CXCR3-positive naive CD8 T cells. Study-level background: The study obtained 130 million to 150 million TRB reads, about 1.5 +/- 0.3 million per library. General study results and limits: Similar TRBV-TRBJ usage was seen in naive cells (both CXCR3-negative and CXCR3-positive), but memory cells differed. Naive cells positive for CXCR3 carried more hydrophobic TRB CDR3s than CXCR3-negative ones.

Germline V gives CDR1 SGHVS, CDR2 FQNEAQ. This CDR3 region has 15 residues. This TCR was sampled from a human donor in good health. Some clones in this sample may be carry-over from other donors' samples. This chain links TRBV7-8 with TRBJ2-1; the TCRdb call, TRBD2, lacks DNA for checking. Sample: naive CXCR3- CD8+ T cells from blood. Subset: CD45RO-CCR7+CD27+CD95- naive CD8+ T cells lacking CXCR3 (TNR3-). This CDR3 is CASSPRGASGNEQFF.